Listed below are T cell receptor beta chains from one sample, sequenced in a study of blood T cell repertoires in COVID-19. Sequenced by immunoSEQ multiplex PCR; TCRdb stores in-frame clones only, minus some. The sample lists approximately 39,000 clones; around 95% were seen once. The sample taken for sequencing was peripheral blood. All receptors come from a human donor with active COVID-19. The donor label of this sample is uncertain. The CDR3 runs from the conserved cysteine through the conserved F or W. Each record gives: J gene, clone size, CDR3 length, V gene, D gene, CDR3 protein, CDR3 DNA. The D gene is left open where the match is weak. Clone size, where shown, is once, few, many, or a class for clones that have expanded.

>TRBJ1-2|NA|16|TRBV7-9|NA
CASSPQTRRQNYGYTF
TGTGCCAGCAGCCCACAAACTCGTCGACAGAACTATGGCTACACCTTC
>TRBJ2-5|NA|16|TRBV9|NA
CASSVATRSRGETQYF
TGTGCCAGCAGCGTAGCTACTAGGAGTAGAGGGGAGACCCAGTACTTC
>TRBJ1-1|once|14|TRBV9|NA
CASSAGSGVTEAFF
TGTGCCAGCAGCGCTGGGAGTGGGGTCACTGAAGCTTTCTTT
>TRBJ2-1|once|17|TRBV27|TRBD1
CASSLFIGTGNYNEQFF
TGTGCCAGCAGTTTATTTATAGGGACAGGGAACTACAATGAGCAGTTCTTC
>TRBJ1-6|NA|15|TRBV5-4|NA
CASSLRGGSSSPLHF
TGTGCCAGCAGCTTGCGCGGAGGGTCCAGTTCACCCCTCCACTTT
>TRBJ1-1|NA|15|TRBV2|NA
CASSNSRQRNTEAFF
TGTGCCAGCAGTAATTCCAGGCAGAGAAACACTGAAGCTTTCTTT
>TRBJ2-2|NA|12|TRBV29-1|NA
CSVPTNTGELFF
TGCAGCGTTCCAACGAACACCGGGGAGCTGTTTTTT
>TRBJ2-7|few|13|TRBV6-2/TRBV6-3|NA
CASSKTGTYEQYF
TGTGCCAGCAGTAAAACAGGGACCTACGAGCAGTACTTC
>TRBJ2-1|NA|17|TRBV9|TRBD2
CASSVPPGLAGVSEQFF
TGTGCCAGCAGCGTACCCCCAGGGCTAGCGGGAGTCAGTGAGCAGTTCTTC
>TRBJ1-1|NA|15|TRBV6-6|NA
CASSRPAGPSTEAFF
TGTGCCAGCAGTAGACCGGCAGGTCCAAGCACTGAAGCTTTCTTT
>TRBJ1-5|once|17|TRBV7-2|TRBD1
CASSLSSRGPGNQPQHF
TGTGCCAGCAGCTTATCGTCGAGGGGGCCAGGCAATCAGCCCCAGCATTTT
>TRBJ1-2|NA|11|TRBV5-1|NA
CASRSGYGYTF
TGCGCCAGCAGGTCCGGCTATGGCTACACCTTC
>TRBJ2-1|NA|17|TRBV18|TRBD2
CASSPSRTSGVYNEQFF
TGTGCCAGCTCACCAAGTAGGACTAGCGGCGTTTACAATGAGCAGTTCTTC
>TRBJ2-5|NA|14|TRBV5-1|TRBD1
CASSPSGQGETQYF
TGCGCCAGCAGCCCCTCTGGACAGGGAGAGACCCAGTACTTC
>TRBJ1-1|NA|16|TRBV25-1|TRBD1
CASSGHGQGGKTEAFF
TGTGCCAGCAGTGGCCACGGACAGGGGGGCAAGACTGAAGCTTTCTTT
>TRBJ1-5|NA|15|TRBV6-6|TRBD1
CASSRTGQGNQPQHF
TGTGCCAGCAGCCGAACCGGACAGGGAAATCAGCCCCAGCATTTT
>TRBJ1-5|few|16|TRBV5-1|TRBD1
CASSPGDRVIRQPQHF
TGCGCCAGCAGCCCCGGGGACAGGGTAATTCGTCAGCCCCAGCATTTT
>TRBJ1-3|NA|17|TRBV5-5|TRBD1
CASSHGQGKGSWDTIYF
TGTGCCAGCAGCCATGGACAGGGGAAGGGTTCTTGGGACACCATATATTTT
>TRBJ2-1|NA|14|TRBV24-1|NA
CATSDPGDYNEQFF
TGTGCCACCAGTGATCCCGGGGATTACAATGAGCAGTTCTTC
>TRBJ2-1|once|13|TRBV7-9|TRBD2
CASSFLAEGEQFF
TGTGCCAGCAGCTTTCTAGCGGAGGGTGAGCAGTTCTTC
>TRBJ1-1|few|12|TRBV12-5|NA
CASGLVLTEAFF
TGTGCTAGTGGTTTGGTACTAACTGAAGCTTTCTTT
>TRBJ1-5|NA|14|TRBV6-5|NA
CASSSQGSNQPQHF
TGTGCCAGCAGCTCACAGGGAAGCAATCAGCCCCAGCATTTT
>TRBJ2-5|once|13|TRBV24-1|NA
CATSDGAGETQYF
TGTGCCACCAGTGATGGTGCGGGGGAGACCCAGTACTTC
>TRBJ2-5|NA|14|TRBV7-2|NA
CASSPPYFQETQYF
TGTGCCAGCAGCCCCCCCTACTTCCAAGAGACCCAGTACTTC
>TRBJ1-5|NA|13|TRBV27|NA
CASSAMINQPQHF
TGTGCCAGTTCCGCTATGATTAATCAGCCCCAGCATTTT
>TRBJ2-3|NA|13|TRBV6-4|NA
CASSRRVVDTQYF
TGTGCCAGCAGTCGCAGGGTAGTAGATACGCAGTATTTT
>TRBJ2-3|NA|17|TRBV18|TRBD2
CASSPNLAGPSTDTQYF
TGTGCCAGCTCACCAAATCTAGCGGGACCTAGCACAGATACGCAGTATTTT
>TRBJ1-2|once|13|TRBV7-9|TRBD1
CASSFAGGAGYTF
TGTGCCAGCAGCTTTGCAGGGGGCGCGGGCTACACCTTC
>TRBJ1-2|few|15|TRBV28|NA
CASTASGLSNYGYTF
TGTGCCAGCACTGCTTCCGGACTTTCTAACTATGGCTACACCTTC